This T cell receptor beta chain was found in a study of cytomegalovirus exposure and HLA in healthy donors. Study-level findings and limits: CMV antigen specificity of a few CMV-associated chains was confirmed in vitro. It was reportedly the case that the classifier diagnosed cytomegalovirus status with high specificity and sensitivity.

The ends lost 4 bases at V and 4 bases at J; junction bases unmatched: 7. The CDR3 has 16 residues. Germline V gene lookup returns CDR1 MNHNS and CDR2 SASEGT. Notes on this clone: The target antigen is unknown.

A multiplex PCR was run with 60 Vbeta primers and 13 Jbeta primers. Method: immunoSEQ multiplex PCR; TCRdb's copy keeps in-frame clones and lacks some. The sample records almost 200,000 clones, roughly 72% being singletons. The TCR was taken from a man aged 25 to 40 in good health and CMV-seronegative. The V gene is TRBV6-1, the J gene TRBJ1-4, with 9 bases lining up with TRBD1. The sample comprised PBMCs. The CDR3 coding sequence is TGTGCCAGCAGTGCGTCTCCGGGACAGGGTAATGAAAAACTGTTTTTT. It encodes CASSASPGQGNEKLFF.